A selection of T cell receptor beta chains follows, all from one sample in a study of T cell changes during pregnancy in multiple sclerosis. Assay used: immunoSEQ multiplex PCR; TCRdb lists only in-frame clones, some missing. The table records 70,000 to 80,000 clones, around 94% of them present only once. This sample comprised peripheral blood, obtained in the third trimester of pregnancy. These receptors all come from a female donor with multiple sclerosis, enrolled in a pregnancy study. Each CDR3 is given without its conserved first and last residue. D genes are given only for firm matches.

-	TRBV5-1	TRBJ2-7	ASSPRQASYEQY
TRBD2	TRBV19	TRBJ2-7	ASSIGLAWNYEQY
TRBD1	TRBV18	TRBJ1-3	ASSPVRDSSGNTIY
TRBD1	TRBV9	TRBJ2-5	ASSVAGTAQETQY
-	TRBV11-2	TRBJ1-2	ASSLDRRRGGYT
-	TRBV5-4	TRBJ2-1	ASRPTGFDEQF
-	TRBV4-3	TRBJ2-1	ASSQVQGNEQF
-	TRBV6-5	TRBJ2-3	ASSYGGGGSDTQY
TRBD1	TRBV15	TRBJ1-1	ATSGDRGQAF
-	TRBV5-1	TRBJ2-3	ASSLIDRTDTQY
TRBD1	TRBV6-5	TRBJ2-7	ASSQQGNEQY
TRBD2	TRBV6-5	TRBJ2-1	ASSSLGSGGDNEQF
-	TRBV9	TRBJ2-5	ASSVELAGAQETQY
-	TRBV19	TRBJ1-2	ASSIDQMGYT
TRBD1	TRBV6-5	TRBJ1-2	ASRGQVFGGYT
-	TRBV6-1	TRBJ2-3	ASSERDTQY
TRBD1	TRBV7-2	TRBJ1-2	ASSPTRDSYGYT
-	TRBV7-9	TRBJ1-2	ASSYQPDSGYT
TRBD1	TRBV27	TRBJ2-1	ASSTGGQGNEQF
TRBD1	TRBV6-5	TRBJ1-2	ASRRQGADGYT
-	TRBV7-9	TRBJ1-1	ASSQFRDNQPGEAF
-	TRBV5-1	TRBJ1-1	ASRAGSMNTEAF
-	TRBV9	TRBJ2-1	ASSVDRGAYNEQF
-	TRBV6-5	TRBJ1-2	ASSYEGDTVYGYT
-	TRBV9	TRBJ2-1	ASSVEVGFSRLESSYNEQF
-	TRBV14	TRBJ1-2	ASSQGFAGNYGYT
-	TRBV19	TRBJ2-7	ASSRSTRAYEQY
TRBD2	TRBV10-3	TRBJ2-1	AISESVGLGTYNEQF
-	TRBV23-1	TRBJ1-2	ASRPGGSVRRYGYT
-	TRBV14	TRBJ2-2	ASSQHMRGTGELF
-	TRBV6-1	TRBJ2-7	ASSEWRDPYEQY
TRBD2	TRBV19	TRBJ2-1	ASSIQGLAGGSYNEQF
-	TRBV9	TRBJ1-4	ASSYRGAATNEKLF
TRBD2	TRBV2	TRBJ2-7	ASSIAGGPVLY